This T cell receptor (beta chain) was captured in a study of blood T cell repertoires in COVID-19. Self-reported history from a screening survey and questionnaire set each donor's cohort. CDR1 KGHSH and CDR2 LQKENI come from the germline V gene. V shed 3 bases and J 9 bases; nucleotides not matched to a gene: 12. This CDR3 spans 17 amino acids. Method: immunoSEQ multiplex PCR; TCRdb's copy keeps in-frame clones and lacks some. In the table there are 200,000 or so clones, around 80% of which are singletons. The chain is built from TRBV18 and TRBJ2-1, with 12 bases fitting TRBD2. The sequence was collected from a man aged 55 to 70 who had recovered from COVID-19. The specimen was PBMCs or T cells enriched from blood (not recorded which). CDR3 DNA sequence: TGTGCCAGCTCACCCCCCTGGACTAGCGGGGTACCCGGTGAGCAGTTCTTC. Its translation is CASSPPWTSGVPGEQFF.